This T cell receptor (beta chain) originates from a study of shared clonotypes between healthy human individuals. Methods used by the authors: ImmunoSEQ output held junction-only sequences without quality scores, so filtering differed. Assay used: immunoSEQ multiplex PCR; TCRdb lists only in-frame clones, some missing. The V and J calls and clone size come from that table; D and trimming were worked out from the DNA. The table records hundreds of thousands of clones, around 80% of them present only once. Study-level findings and limits: Represented diversity, genetic and exposure-history alike, was limited by few donors.

V shed 6 bases, J shed 0 bases, and the junction held 17 bases outside the gene matches. Germline values: CDR1 SNHLY, CDR2 FYNNEI. This CDR3 spans 19 amino acids. In regard to this clone: Its matching antigen is unknown. It differs at one base from a far larger clone, so likely a read error. Other DNA sequences from this sample encode an identical CDR3 as well.

Sequencing was carried out using PBMCs. The sequence was obtained from a woman in her thirties or forties in good health. Some clones in this sample may be carry-over from other donors' samples. The chain carries TRBV2 and TRBJ2-7, with TRBD1 identical over 10 bases. CDR3 DNA sequence: TGTGCCAGCAGACCGGGACAGGGGTTTGACTGGCTGACCTCCTACGAGCAGTACTTC. Protein product: CASRPGQGFDWLTSYEQYF.